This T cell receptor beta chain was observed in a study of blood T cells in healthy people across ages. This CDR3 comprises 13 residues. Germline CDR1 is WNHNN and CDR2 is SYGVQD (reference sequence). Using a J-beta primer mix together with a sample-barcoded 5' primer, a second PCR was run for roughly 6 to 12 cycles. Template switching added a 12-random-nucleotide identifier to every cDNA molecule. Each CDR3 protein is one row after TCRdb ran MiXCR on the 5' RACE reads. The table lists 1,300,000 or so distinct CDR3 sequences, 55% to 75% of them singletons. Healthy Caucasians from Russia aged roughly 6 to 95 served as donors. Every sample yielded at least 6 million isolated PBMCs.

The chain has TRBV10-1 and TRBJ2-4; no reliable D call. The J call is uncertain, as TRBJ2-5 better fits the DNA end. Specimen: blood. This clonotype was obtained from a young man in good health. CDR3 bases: TGCGCCAGCAGTGAGCCGGACGGGGAGACCCAGTACTTC. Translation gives CASSEPDGETQYF.